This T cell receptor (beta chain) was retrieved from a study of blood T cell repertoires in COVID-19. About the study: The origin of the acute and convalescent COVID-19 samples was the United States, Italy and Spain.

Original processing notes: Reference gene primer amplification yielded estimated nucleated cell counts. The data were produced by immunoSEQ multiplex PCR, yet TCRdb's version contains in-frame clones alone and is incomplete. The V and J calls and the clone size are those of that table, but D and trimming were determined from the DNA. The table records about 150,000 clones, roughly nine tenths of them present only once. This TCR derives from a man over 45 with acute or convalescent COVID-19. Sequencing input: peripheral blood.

CDR3 in DNA: TGTGCCAGCAGTCAGGAGGCTAGCGGGAACACCGGGGAGCTGTTTTTT. The encoded protein is CASSQEASGNTGELFF. The chain has TRBV2 and TRBJ2-2, with 7 bases lining up with TRBD2. Germline loops: CDR1 SNHLY, CDR2 FYNNEI. The trim removed 5 bases at V and 1 base at J, leaving 7 bases unmatched. The CDR3 has 16 amino acids.